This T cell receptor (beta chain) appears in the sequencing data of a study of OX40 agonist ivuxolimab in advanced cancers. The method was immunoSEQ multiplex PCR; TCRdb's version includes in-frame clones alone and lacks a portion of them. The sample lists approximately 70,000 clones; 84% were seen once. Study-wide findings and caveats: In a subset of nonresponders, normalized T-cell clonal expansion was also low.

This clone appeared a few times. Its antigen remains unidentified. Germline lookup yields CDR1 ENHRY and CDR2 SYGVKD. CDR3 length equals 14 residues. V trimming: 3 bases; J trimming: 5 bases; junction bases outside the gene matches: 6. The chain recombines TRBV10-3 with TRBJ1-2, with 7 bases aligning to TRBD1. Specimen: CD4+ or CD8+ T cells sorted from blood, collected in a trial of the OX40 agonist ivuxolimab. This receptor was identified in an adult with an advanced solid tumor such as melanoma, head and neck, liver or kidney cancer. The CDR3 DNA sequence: TGTGCCATCAGTGACGACAGGGCCCGTTATGGCTACACCTTC. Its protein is CAISDDRARYGYTF.